This T cell receptor (beta chain) originates from a study of T-cell reconstitution after alpha-beta-depleted transplantation in children. Notes on the study in general: Roughly two months post-transplant, alpha-beta T cells reportedly originated from several hundred graft clones that had expanded.

This clonotype qualifies as medium-sized. Its antigen is unidentified. Unique molecular identifiers tagged the TCRbeta library. TCRdb analysed the PCR reads with MiXCR anew, one entry per CDR3 protein. Of about 220,000 distinct CDR3 sequences in the sample, roughly 18% were seen once. From germline, CDR1 is SEHNR and CDR2 FQNEAQ (reference sequence). This CDR3 region has 12 residues. The V end was cut by 3 bases, the J end by 5 bases, with 5 bases between. J is TRBJ1-5 and V is TRBV7-9; no reliable D call. The material was PBMCs, mostly from graft donor cells, obtained 360 days after TCRalphabeta/CD19-depleted stem cell transplant. This sequence was found in a male patient between 2 and 10 years old who had a stem cell transplant for acute lymphoblastic leukemia, so the T cells may come from the graft donor. The CDR3 sequence: CASSFSYQPQHF. CDR3 DNA sequence: TGTGCCAGCAGCTTTTCTTATCAGCCCCAGCATTTT.